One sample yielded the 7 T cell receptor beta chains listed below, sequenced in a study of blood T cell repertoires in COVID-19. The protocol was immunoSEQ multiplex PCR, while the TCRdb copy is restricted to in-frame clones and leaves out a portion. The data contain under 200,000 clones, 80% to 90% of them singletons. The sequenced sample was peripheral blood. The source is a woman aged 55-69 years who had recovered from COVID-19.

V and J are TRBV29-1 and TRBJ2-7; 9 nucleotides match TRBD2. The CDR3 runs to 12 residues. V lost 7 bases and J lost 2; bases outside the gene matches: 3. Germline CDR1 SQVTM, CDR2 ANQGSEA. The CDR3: CSATSGPYEQYF. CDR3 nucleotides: TGCAGCGCGACTAGCGGTCCCTACGAGCAGTACTTC.

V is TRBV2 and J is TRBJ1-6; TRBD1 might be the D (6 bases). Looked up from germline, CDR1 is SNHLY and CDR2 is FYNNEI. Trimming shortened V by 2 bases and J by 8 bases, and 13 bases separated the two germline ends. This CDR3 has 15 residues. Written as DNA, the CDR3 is TGTGCCAGCAGTGAAATGGAACAGGGCTATTCACCCCTCCACTTT. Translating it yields CASSEMEQGYSPLHF.

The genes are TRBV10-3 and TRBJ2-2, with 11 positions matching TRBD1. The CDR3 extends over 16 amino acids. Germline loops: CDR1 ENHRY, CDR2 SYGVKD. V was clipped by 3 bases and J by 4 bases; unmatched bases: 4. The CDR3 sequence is CAISDFGTGGTGELFF. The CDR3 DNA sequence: TGTGCCATCAGTGATTTTGGGACAGGGGGCACCGGGGAGCTGTTTTTT.

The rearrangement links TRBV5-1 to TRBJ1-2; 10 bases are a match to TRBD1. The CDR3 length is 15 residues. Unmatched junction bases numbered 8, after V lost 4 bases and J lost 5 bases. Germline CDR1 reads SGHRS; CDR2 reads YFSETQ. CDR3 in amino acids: CASSTPGQGIYGYTF. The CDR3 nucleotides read TGCGCCAGCAGCACCCCGGGACAGGGGATTTATGGCTACACCTTC.

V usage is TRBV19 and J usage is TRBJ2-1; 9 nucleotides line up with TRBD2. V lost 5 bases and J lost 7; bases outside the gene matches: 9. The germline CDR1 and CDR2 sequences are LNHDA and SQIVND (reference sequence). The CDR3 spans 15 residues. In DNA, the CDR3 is TGTGCCAGTAGTGTCCGCGGGGGGGCGGGGAATGAGCAGTTCTTC. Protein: CASSVRGGAGNEQFF. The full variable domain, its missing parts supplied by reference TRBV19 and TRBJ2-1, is DGGITQSPKYLFRKEGQNVTLSCEQNLNHDAMYWYRQDPGQGLRLIYYSQIVNDFQKGDIAEGYSVSREKKESFPLTVTSAQKNPTAFYLCASSVRGGAGNEQFFGPGTRLTVL.

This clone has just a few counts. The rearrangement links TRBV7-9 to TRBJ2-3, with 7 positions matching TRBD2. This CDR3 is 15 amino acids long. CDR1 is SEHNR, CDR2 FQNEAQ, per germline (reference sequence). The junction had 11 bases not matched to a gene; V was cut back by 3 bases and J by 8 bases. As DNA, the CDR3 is TGTGCCAGCAGCTTCGACGGCGGGGGAGGTGGTACGCAGTATTTT. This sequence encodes CASSFDGGGGGTQYF. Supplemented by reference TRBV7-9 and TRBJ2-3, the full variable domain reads DTGVSQNPRHKITKRGQNVTFRCDPISEHNRLYWYRQTLGQGPEFLTYFQNEAQLEKSRLLSDRFSAERPKGSFSTLEIQRTEQGDSAMYLCASSFDGGGGGTQYFGPGTRLTVL.

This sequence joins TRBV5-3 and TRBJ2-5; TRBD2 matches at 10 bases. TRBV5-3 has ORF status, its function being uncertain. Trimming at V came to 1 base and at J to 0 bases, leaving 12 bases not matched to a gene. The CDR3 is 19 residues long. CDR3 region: CARSLFYLAGDVNQETQYF. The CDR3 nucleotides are TGTGCCAGAAGCTTGTTCTATCTAGCGGGGGACGTCAACCAAGAGACCCAGTACTTC.